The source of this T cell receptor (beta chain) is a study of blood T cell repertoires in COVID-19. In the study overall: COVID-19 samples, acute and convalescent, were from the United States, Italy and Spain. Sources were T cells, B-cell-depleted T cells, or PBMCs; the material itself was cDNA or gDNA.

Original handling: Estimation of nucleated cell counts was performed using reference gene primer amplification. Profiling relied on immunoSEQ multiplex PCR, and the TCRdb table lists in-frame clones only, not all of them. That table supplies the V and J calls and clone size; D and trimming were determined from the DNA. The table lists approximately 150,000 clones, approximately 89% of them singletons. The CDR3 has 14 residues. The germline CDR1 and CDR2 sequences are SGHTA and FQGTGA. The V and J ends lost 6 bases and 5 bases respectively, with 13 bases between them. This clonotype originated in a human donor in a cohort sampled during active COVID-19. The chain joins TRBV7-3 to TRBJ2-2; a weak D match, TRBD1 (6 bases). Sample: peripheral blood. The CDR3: CASRINRETGELFF. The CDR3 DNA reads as TGTGCCAGCAGAATTAACAGGGAAACCGGGGAGCTGTTTTTT.